These 23 T cell receptor beta chains share one sample of origin, sequenced in a study of yellow fever vaccine responses in identical twins. From the RT-PCR reads, TCRdb called clonotypes with MiXCR, one entry per CDR3 protein. The sample has 5,500 to 7,000 distinct CDR3 sequences; 65% to 80% are singletons. The starting material was T cells from blood (PBMCs), unsorted or a sorted subset (not recorded which), obtained before or after yellow fever vaccination (not recorded which). These TCRs come from a woman aged 18-35 years who received the yellow fever vaccine.

This rearrangement joins TRBV7-9 to TRBJ2-5; D possibly corresponds to TRBD2 (6 bases). This CDR3 has 15 amino acids. Trimming stripped 4 bases from V and 2 bases from J, with 14 bases between. Looked up from germline, CDR1 is SEHNR and CDR2 is FQNEAQ (reference sequence). CDR3: CASSSYAGPQETQYF. Written as DNA, the CDR3 is TGTGCCAGCAGCTCGTATGCGGGGCCTCAAGAGACCCAGTACTTC.

This CDR3 is CATPGGSRGYTF. The CDR3 DNA follows: TGTGCCACCCCTGGAGGGTCGCGAGGCTACACCTTC. The chain combines TRBV24-1 with TRBJ1-2; D remains ambiguous. This CDR3 is built from 12 residues. CDR1 is KGHDR and CDR2 is SFDVKD in the germline V gene. Trimming shortened V by 9 bases and J by 8 bases, and 15 bases separated the two germline ends.

This chain joins TRBV10-3 and TRBJ2-6; D possibly matches TRBD1 or TRBD2 (5 bases each). This CDR3 spans 13 amino acids. Trimming stripped 8 bases from V and 4 bases from J, with 9 bases between. From germline, CDR1 is ENHRY and CDR2 SYGVKD. The chain's CDR3 is CAILGVGANVLTF. CDR3 bases: TGTGCCATCTTGGGGGTAGGGGCCAACGTCCTGACTTTC.

This clonotype occurred a few times. The chain combines TRBV2 with TRBJ2-7, with no clear D. V gave up 5 bases and J gave up 5 bases, with 10 bases separating them. Germline CDR1 reads SNHLY; CDR2 reads FYNNEI. The CDR3 has 12 residues. The CDR3 reads CASSQSFHEQYF. CDR3 in DNA: TGTGCCAGCAGTCAGAGTTTCCACGAGCAGTACTTC. The whole variable domain, filled in from reference TRBV2 and TRBJ2-7, reads EPEVTQTPSHQVTQMGQEVILRCVPISNHLYFYWYRQILGQKVEFLVSFYNNEISEKSEIFDDQFSVERPDGSNFTLKIRSTKLEDSAMYFCASSQSFHEQYFGPGTRLTVT.

The V and J genes are TRBV12-3 or TRBV12-4 and TRBJ2-2; 13 bases fit TRBD2. There are 16 residues in the CDR3. The V segment lost 5 bases and the J segment 4 bases; nucleotides outside the gene matches: 4. This chain's CDR3 is CASSTTSGRATGELFF. The CDR3 DNA follows: TGTGCCAGCAGTACAACTAGCGGGAGGGCCACCGGGGAGCTGTTTTTT.

This chain uses TRBV10-3 with TRBJ1-1; D unclear. The CDR3 runs to 13 residues. Germline CDR1 reads ENHRY; CDR2 reads SYGVKD. Trimming pared 0 bases from V and 3 bases from J, leaving 5 bases between. The CDR3, as DNA: TGTGCCATCAGTGAGTCCAGAGACACTGAAGCTTTCTTT. This sequence encodes CAISESRDTEAFF.

This chain connects TRBV12-3 or TRBV12-4 to TRBJ1-1; the match to TRBD1 covers 8 bases. This CDR3 contains 13 residues. J gave up 5 bases and V 6 bases, and 5 bases lay outside the gene matches. CDR3: CASSGQGGTEAFF. CDR3 coding DNA: TGTGCCAGCAGCGGACAGGGTGGGACTGAAGCTTTCTTT.

The chain couples TRBV29-1 to TRBJ2-1; TRBD2 aligns across 7 bases. This CDR3 has 12 residues. The germline V gene has CDR1 SQVTM and CDR2 ANQGSEA. The J segment lost 9 bases and the V segment lost 6 bases, leaving 8 bases of the junction unmatched. In DNA, the CDR3 is TGCAGCGTCCTCGGACTAGGGACTGAGCAGTTCTTC. Protein sequence: CSVLGLGTEQFF.

This chain joins TRBV29-1 and TRBJ2-4; possibly TRBD2 for D (5 bases). There are 14 residues in the CDR3. V lost 4 bases, J lost 2 bases, and 12 bases lay in between. Germline V CDR1 and CDR2: SQVTM, ANQGSEA. The DNA for the CDR3 is TGCAGCGTTGGATTCGGGATGACCAAAAACATTCAGTACTTC. This encodes CSVGFGMTKNIQYF.

This rearrangement joins TRBV19 to TRBJ2-3; D gene unclear. The V gene lost 6 bases and the J gene lost 3 bases, with 13 bases spanning the gap. In germline, CDR1 is LNHDA, CDR2 SQIVND (reference sequence). This CDR3 is 14 amino acids long. The CDR3, as DNA: TGTGCCAGTAGGAGCCCGATCGGAACAGATACGCAGTATTTT. Protein sequence: CASRSPIGTDTQYF.

The chain links TRBV2 to TRBJ2-1; 9 bases align to TRBD2. This CDR3 region has 14 residues. CDR1 and CDR2 from the germline V gene are SNHLY and FYNNEI. Losses at the gene ends were 4 bases for V and 7 bases for J; bases not matched to a gene: 5. For the CDR3, the DNA is TGTGCCAGCAGTGCTGATAGCGGGAGTAATGAGCAGTTCTTC. This translates into CASSADSGSNEQFF.

The chain combines TRBV10-3 with TRBJ2-7; a possible D gene is TRBD2 (5 bases). CDR1 and CDR2 (germline): ENHRY, SYGVKD. The CDR3 contains 15 residues. V lost 3 bases and J lost 3, with 15 bases in between. The CDR3 sequence: CAISEMDSNVYEQYV. Written as DNA, the CDR3 is TGTGCCATCAGTGAAATGGACTCAAACGTCTACGAGCAGTACGTC.

The table lists this clonotype with a count of one. V gene TRBV28 combines with J gene TRBJ2-3; no reliable D call. Germline V CDR1 and CDR2: MDHEN, SYDVKM. V lost 6 bases and J 2 bases, leaving 15 bases between the germline ends. This CDR3 is built from 15 residues. Written as DNA, the CDR3 is TGTGCCAGCAGCGGAGCTTCCAGAGTCACAGATACGCAGTATTTT. As protein: CASSGASRVTDTQYF.

This chain links TRBV2 with TRBJ2-5, with TRBD1 as a possible D gene (6 bases). CDR3 length equals 14 residues. Trimming stripped 7 bases from V and 3 bases from J, with 15 bases between. CDR1 and CDR2 from the germline V gene are SNHLY and FYNNEI. CDR3 nucleotide sequence: TGTGCCAGCACCGGGACAAGGCTGGAAGAGACCCAGTACTTC. Amino acid sequence: CASTGTRLEETQYF.

The chain links TRBV11-2 to TRBJ1-4, with no clear D. The CDR3 runs 13 residues. CDR1 and CDR2 (germline): SGHAT, FQNNGV. The V end was cut by 1 base, the J end by 7 bases, with 7 bases between. The CDR3 is CASSLAEGEKLFF. The CDR3 bases are TGTGCCAGCAGCTTAGCAGAGGGTGAAAAACTGTTTTTT.

The chain has TRBV24-1 and TRBJ2-1; D possibly corresponds to TRBD1 (6 bases). V lost 7 bases, J lost 7 bases, and 10 bases lay in between. The CDR3 has 12 amino acids. CDR1 is KGHDR, CDR2 SFDVKD, per germline. CDR3 sequence: CATSNRVNEQFF. DNA of the CDR3: TGTGCCACCAGCAACAGGGTTAATGAGCAGTTCTTC.

Only a few counts were recorded for this clonotype. J is TRBJ2-1 and V is TRBV7-6, with D perhaps being TRBD1 or TRBD2 (5 bases each). With 1 base removed from V and 2 bases from J, the gap between germline ends came to 9 bases. Germline V gene lookup returns CDR1 SGHVS and CDR2 FNYEAQ. CDR3 length equals 15 residues. CDR3 nucleotides: TGTGCCAGCAGCTTAGGACAGCGGACCTACAATGAGCAGTTCTTC. It specifies CASSLGQRTYNEQFF.

The J gene is TRBJ2-7, the V gene TRBV5-1; D unclear. The CDR3 sequence is 14 residues long. The V and J ends lost 5 bases and 3 bases respectively, with 15 bases between them. Germline V gene lookup returns CDR1 SGHRS and CDR2 YFSETQ. The CDR3 reads CASRRSPAIYEQYV. The CDR3 bases are TGCGCCAGCAGAAGGTCGCCAGCCATCTACGAGCAGTACGTC.

J is TRBJ2-7 and V is TRBV4-2; D is unclear. Looked up from germline, CDR1 is LGHNA and CDR2 is YNFKEQ. V was cut by 0 bases and J by 0 bases, with 0 bases left in between. The CDR3 consists of 12 residues. The CDR3 loop reads CASSQDSYEQYF. The CDR3 DNA sequence: TGTGCCAGCAGCCAAGACTCCTACGAGCAGTACTTC.

The gene calls are TRBV6-5 and TRBJ1-5, with D maybe TRBD1 (5 bases). The CDR3 covers 13 residues. The V and J ends lost 2 bases and 7 bases respectively, with 9 bases between them. CDR1 is MNHEY, CDR2 SVGAGI, per germline. CDR3 nucleotides: TGTGCCAGCAGTTACGGAGGGGTCCAGCCCCAGCATTTT. It codes for CASSYGGVQPQHF.

The V and J genes are TRBV19 and TRBJ1-2; D is undetermined. CDR3 size: 11 residues. Germline CDR1 and CDR2: LNHDA and SQIVND (reference sequence). V shed 7 bases and J shed 8 bases, with 11 bases lying between them. In DNA form, the CDR3 reads TGTGCCAGTATGGTCTCTGCCGGCTACACCTTC. Its translation: CASMVSAGYTF.

The chain joins TRBV5-1 to TRBJ1-1; maybe TRBD1 (6 bases). The CDR3 is 16 residues long. Trimming took off 3 bases at V and 3 bases at J, with 18 bases between the two ends. Germline CDR1 is SGHRS and CDR2 is YFSETQ. CDR3 sequence: CASSWNIQGLDTEAFF. The CDR3 DNA is TGCGCCAGCAGCTGGAATATACAGGGCTTGGACACTGAAGCTTTCTTT. The full variable domain, its missing parts supplied by reference TRBV5-1 and TRBJ1-1, is KAGVTQTPRYLIKTRGQQVTLSCSPISGHRSVSWYQQTPGQGLQFLFEYFSETQRNKGNFPGRFSGRQFSNSRSEMNVSTLELGDSALYLCASSWNIQGLDTEAFFGQGTRLTVV.

This rearrangement joins TRBV5-1 to TRBJ2-1, with D hard to call. The CDR3 has 14 amino acids. V was clipped by 2 bases and J by 6 bases, with 12 bases between them. The germline gives CDR1 SGHRS, CDR2 YFSETQ. CDR3 residues: CASSFDPVSNEQFF. CDR3 bases: TGCGCCAGCAGCTTCGACCCTGTGTCCAATGAGCAGTTCTTC.